These T cell receptor beta chains were read from a single sample in a study of T cell responses to AZD1222 COVID-19 vaccine. Here immunoSEQ multiplex PCR was the method, and the copy in TCRdb shows in-frame clones only, minus some. The sample has about 79,000 clones; around 81% are singletons. The material was peripheral blood, obtained on day 0 of AZD1222 vaccination. The source of these receptors is an adult in good health. CDR3s include the opening cysteine and the closing phenylalanine or tryptophan. A D gene is named only where the DNA matches it firmly. The size entry is marked missing in some rows and otherwise reads once, few, many or a size class.

abundance	d_gene	v_gene	j_gene	CDR3aa	CDR3nt
.	.	TRBV3-1/TRBV3-2	TRBJ2-5	CASSQDRGGRKTQYF	TGTGCCAGCAGCCAAGATAGGGGGGGGCGAAAGACCCAGTACTTC
.	.	TRBV13	TRBJ2-2	CASRQGRVGELFF	TGTGCCAGCAGGCAGGGAAGGGTCGGGGAGCTGTTTTTT
.	.	TRBV6-5	TRBJ1-2	CASRKGFDYGYTF	TGTGCCAGCAGGAAGGGTTTTGACTATGGCTACACCTTC
.	.	TRBV20-1	TRBJ2-1	CSASGRGAINEQFF	TGCAGTGCTAGTGGGCGGGGCGCGATCAATGAGCAGTTCTTC
few	.	TRBV19	TRBJ1-1	CASTKGGNTEAFF	TGTGCCAGTACTAAGGGGGGGAACACTGAAGCTTTCTTT
.	.	TRBV4-1	TRBJ1-1	CASSPQRPVRGGTEAFF	TGCGCCAGCAGCCCGCAAAGACCCGTACGAGGGGGCACTGAAGCTTTCTTT
.	.	TRBV19	TRBJ1-2	CASNIGQRYDGYTF	TGTGCCAGTAACATCGGGCAGAGGTATGATGGCTACACCTTC
.	TRBD1	TRBV7-8	TRBJ2-7	CASSLAGTGAYEQYF	TGTGCCAGCAGCTTAGCCGGGACAGGAGCCTACGAGCAGTACTTC
.	TRBD1	TRBV27	TRBJ1-2	CASSFRTGLPNYGYTF	TGTGCCAGCAGTTTCCGGACAGGCCTGCCGAACTATGGCTACACCTTC
.	.	TRBV9	TRBJ1-3	CASSVGQGGNTIYF	TGTGCCAGCAGCGTAGGCCAGGGGGGAAACACCATATATTTT
once	.	TRBV27	TRBJ1-1	CASSLSAGVEVNTEAFF	TGTGCCAGCAGTTTATCAGCCGGTGTTGAAGTGAACACTGAAGCTTTCTTT
.	TRBD1	TRBV11-3	TRBJ2-5	CASSRGQGETQYF	TGTGCCAGCAGTAGGGGACAGGGAGAGACCCAGTACTTC
.	TRBD1	TRBV5-4	TRBJ1-2	CASSWGQGLYGYTF	TGTGCCAGCAGCTGGGGACAGGGGCTTTATGGCTACACCTTC
.	TRBD1	TRBV5-5	TRBJ1-4	CASSWGQTTNEKLFF	TGTGCCAGCAGCTGGGGACAGACAACTAATGAAAAACTGTTTTTT
.	.	TRBV4-1	TRBJ1-1	CASSQDLFPRTEAFF	TGCGCCAGCAGCCAAGATTTGTTCCCGCGGACTGAAGCTTTCTTT
.	.	TRBV19	TRBJ1-6	CASSPTGGNSPLHF	TGTGCCAGTAGTCCGACAGGAGGCAATTCACCCCTCCACTTT
.	TRBD1	TRBV12-5	TRBJ1-2	CASGLASQTGLRGYTF	TGTGCTAGTGGTTTGGCCTCTCAGACAGGGCTGCGGGGCTACACCTTC
.	.	TRBV7-9	TRBJ2-5	CASSYEEETQYF	TGTGCCAGCAGCTACGAGGAGGAGACCCAGTACTTC
few	TRBD1	TRBV5-4	TRBJ2-7	CASSLRGTGEYF	TGTGCCAGCAGCCTTCGGGGGACAGGGGAGTACTTC
.	.	TRBV11-3	TRBJ1-5	CASTTTEDQPQHF	TGTGCCAGCACCACGACAGAGGATCAGCCCCAGCATTTT
few	.	TRBV13	TRBJ1-6	CASSFRQRDSPLHF	TGTGCCAGCAGCTTTCGACAGAGAGATTCACCCCTCCACTTT
few	.	TRBV11-2	TRBJ1-5	CASSLEAGDNQPQHF	TGTGCCAGCAGCTTAGAGGCGGGGGACAATCAGCCCCAGCATTTT
.	.	TRBV6-1	TRBJ2-7	CASSEMAGRTTGEQYF	TGTGCCAGCAGTGAAATGGCGGGCAGAACCACGGGCGAGCAGTACTTC
.	.	TRBV3-1/TRBV3-2	TRBJ2-7	CASSQERGSSYEQYF	TGTGCCAGCAGCCAAGAACGGGGAAGCTCCTACGAGCAGTACTTC
.	TRBD2	TRBV20-1	TRBJ2-7	CSASRTSGGARDF	TGCAGTGCTAGTCGGACTAGCGGGGGGGCCCGGGACTTC
.	.	TRBV27	TRBJ2-7	CASRSKGVSSYEQYF	TGTGCCAGCAGGTCTAAGGGGGTGAGCTCCTACGAGCAGTACTTC
.	.	TRBV6-5	TRBJ1-1	CASTPGGTGYTEAFF	TGTGCCAGCACACCCGGGGGAACAGGGTACACTGAAGCTTTCTTT
few	.	TRBV29-1	TRBJ2-3	CSVPWGLTDTQYF	TGCAGCGTCCCATGGGGTCTCACAGATACGCAGTATTTT